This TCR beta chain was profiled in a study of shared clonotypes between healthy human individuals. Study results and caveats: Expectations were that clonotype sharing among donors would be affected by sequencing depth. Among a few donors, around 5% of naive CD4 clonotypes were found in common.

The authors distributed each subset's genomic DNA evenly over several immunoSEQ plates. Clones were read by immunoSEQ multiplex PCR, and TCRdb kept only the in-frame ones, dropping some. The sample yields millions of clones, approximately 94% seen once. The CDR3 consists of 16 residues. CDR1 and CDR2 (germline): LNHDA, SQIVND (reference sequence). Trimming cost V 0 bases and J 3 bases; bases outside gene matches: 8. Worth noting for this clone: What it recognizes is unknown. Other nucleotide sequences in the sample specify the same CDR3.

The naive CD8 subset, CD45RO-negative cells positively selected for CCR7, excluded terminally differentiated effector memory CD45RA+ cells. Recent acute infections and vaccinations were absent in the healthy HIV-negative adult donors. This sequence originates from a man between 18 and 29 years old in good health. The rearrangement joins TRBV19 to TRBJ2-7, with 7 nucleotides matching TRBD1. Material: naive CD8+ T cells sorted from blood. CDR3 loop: CASSIDLETGNYEQYF. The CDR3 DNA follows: TGTGCCAGTAGTATAGATCTCGAGACAGGGAACTACGAGCAGTACTTC.